The entry below gives a single TCR beta chain sequence along with its context. This specimen belongs to a study of blood T cell repertoires in COVID-19. Study-wide context: Collection of acute and convalescent COVID-19 samples took place in the United States, Italy and Spain. Sources were T cells, B-cell-depleted T cells, or PBMCs; the material itself was cDNA or gDNA.

Study processing details: Researchers report that nucleated cell counts were estimated from reference gene primer amplification. The method was immunoSEQ multiplex PCR; TCRdb's version includes in-frame clones alone and lacks a portion of them. V, J and clone size reflect that table, while D and trimming were determined from the DNA. The sample has around 200,000 clones, approximately 87% seen once. Trimming removed 7 bases at V and 4 bases at J, with 23 bases between. CDR1 is MNHEY, CDR2 SMNVEV, per germline (reference sequence). The CDR3 runs 16 residues. This TCR came from a man aged 65 to 85 with active or convalescent COVID-19. Sequenced input: peripheral blood. The gene calls are TRBV27 and TRBJ2-7, with D tentatively TRBD1 (6 bases). The CDR3 protein is CASKGMHSGDQYEQYF. CDR3 in DNA: TGTGCCAGCAAGGGGATGCACTCAGGGGACCAATACGAGCAGTACTTC.